This T cell receptor beta chain was captured by sequencing in a study of cytotoxic CD8 clonotypes in ibrutinib-treated CLL. Turning to the study itself: Response samples were obtained once patients had received a median around 12 months of treatment, range 6 to 36.

Trimming left V 4 bases short and J 0 bases short, with 11 bases between. The CDR3 length is 15 residues. CDR1 is SGHDT, CDR2 YYEEEE, per germline. This clone came up a few times. The repertoire was sequenced with immunoSEQ multiplex PCR; TCRdb's copy has only in-frame clones and lacks some. The profile covers approximately 330,000 clones, with around four fifths appearing a single time and 6.5% to 8% taken by the ten largest. V usage is TRBV5-6 and J usage is TRBJ1-5; maybe TRBD1 (5 bases). The source of this sequence is a human donor with chronic lymphocytic leukemia. Sequenced material: PBMCs, taken before ibrutinib treatment. The CDR3 sequence: CASSRTQYSNQPQHF. Written as DNA, the CDR3 is TGTGCCAGCAGCCGGACACAGTATAGCAATCAGCCCCAGCATTTT.